This section outlines one T cell receptor (beta chain) sequence together with its context. This sample was taken from a study of blood T cell repertoires in COVID-19. Repertoires were generated with immunoSEQ multiplex PCR, while TCRdb's copy carries only in-frame clones and drops some. The data show about 41,000 clones, around 81% seen once. What was sequenced was peripheral blood. The receptor was derived from a middle-aged man with active or convalescent COVID-19.

This CDR3 is CASGLGQENQPQHF. Here the CDR3 DNA reads TGTGCTAGTGGTTTGGGACAGGAGAATCAGCCCCAGCATTTT. The rearrangement joins TRBV12-5 to TRBJ1-5, with D perhaps TRBD1 (6 bases). The CDR3 is 14 residues long. Germline CDR1 reads LGHNT; CDR2 reads FRNRAP. V was clipped by 1 base and J by 4 bases, with 8 bases between them.